These 2 T cell receptor beta chains originate from one sample sequenced in a study of cytomegalovirus exposure and HLA in healthy donors. The PCR employed 60 Vbeta primers together with 13 Jbeta primers. This table comes from immunoSEQ multiplex PCR, and its TCRdb copy is limited to in-frame clones, with some not included. Here the sample spans tens of thousands of clones, 78% being singletons. The sequencing input was PBMCs. The receptors originated from a woman aged 40 to 50 in good health and CMV-seronegative.

The chain is built from TRBV9 and TRBJ2-2; D gene ambiguous. V lost 4 bases to trimming and J lost 0 bases, with 13 bases between them. Germline CDR1 and CDR2: SGDLS and YYNGEE. The CDR3 consists of 16 residues. The chain's CDR3 is CASSPHHLTNTGELFF. As DNA, the CDR3 is TGTGCCAGCAGCCCCCACCACTTGACGAACACCGGGGAGCTGTTTTTT.

This chain joins TRBV21-1 and TRBJ1-2; the table's TRBD1 call for D was not verified on the DNA. TRBV21-1 is given as a pseudogene. This CDR3 has 13 residues. The CDR3 is CASSNRGSYGYTF. CDR3 coding DNA: TGTGCCAGCAGCAATAGGGGGTCGTATGGCTACACCTTC.